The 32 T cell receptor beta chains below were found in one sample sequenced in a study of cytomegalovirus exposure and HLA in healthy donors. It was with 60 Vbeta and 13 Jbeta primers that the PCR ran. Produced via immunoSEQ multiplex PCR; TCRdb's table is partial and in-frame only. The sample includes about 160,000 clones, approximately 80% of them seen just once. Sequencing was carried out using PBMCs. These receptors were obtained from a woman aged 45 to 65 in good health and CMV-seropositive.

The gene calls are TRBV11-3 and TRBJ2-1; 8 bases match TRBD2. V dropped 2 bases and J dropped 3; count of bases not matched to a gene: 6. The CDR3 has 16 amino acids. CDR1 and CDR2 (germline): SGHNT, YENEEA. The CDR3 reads CASSLPRRGVYNEQFF. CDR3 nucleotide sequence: TGTGCCAGCAGCTTACCTAGGCGGGGGGTCTACAATGAGCAGTTCTTC.

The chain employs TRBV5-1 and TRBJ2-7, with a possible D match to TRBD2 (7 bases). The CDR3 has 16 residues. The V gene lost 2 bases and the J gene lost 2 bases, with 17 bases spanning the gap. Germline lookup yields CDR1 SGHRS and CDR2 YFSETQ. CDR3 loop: CASSFSGGQGTYEQYF. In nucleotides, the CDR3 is TGCGCCAGCAGCTTCTCGGGGGGACAAGGTACCTACGAGCAGTACTTC.

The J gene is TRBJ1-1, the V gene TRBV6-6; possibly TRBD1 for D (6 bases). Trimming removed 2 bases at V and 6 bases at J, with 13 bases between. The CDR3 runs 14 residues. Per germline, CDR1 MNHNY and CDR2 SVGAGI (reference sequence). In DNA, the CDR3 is TGTGCCAGCAGTTACGGGGCAGGGGCGGCTGAAGCTTTCTTT. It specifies CASSYGAGAAEAFF.

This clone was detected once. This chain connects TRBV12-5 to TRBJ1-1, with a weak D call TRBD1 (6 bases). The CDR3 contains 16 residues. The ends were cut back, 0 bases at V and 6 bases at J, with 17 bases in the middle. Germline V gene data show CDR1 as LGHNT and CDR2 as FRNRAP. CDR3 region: CASGLVPFQGSAEAFF. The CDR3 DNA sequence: TGTGCTAGTGGTTTGGTACCATTCCAGGGGAGTGCTGAAGCTTTCTTT.

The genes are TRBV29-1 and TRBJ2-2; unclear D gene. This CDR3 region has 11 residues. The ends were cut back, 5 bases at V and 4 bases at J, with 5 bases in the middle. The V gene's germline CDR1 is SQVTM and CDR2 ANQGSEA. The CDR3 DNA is TGCAGCGTTCAAATCACCGGGGAGCTGTTTTTT. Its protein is CSVQITGELFF.

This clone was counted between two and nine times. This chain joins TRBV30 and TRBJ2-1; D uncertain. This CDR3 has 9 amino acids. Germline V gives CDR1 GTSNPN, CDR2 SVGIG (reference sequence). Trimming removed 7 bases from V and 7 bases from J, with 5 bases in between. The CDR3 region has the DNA TGTGCCTCTTCGAATGAGCAGTTCTTC. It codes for CASSNEQFF.

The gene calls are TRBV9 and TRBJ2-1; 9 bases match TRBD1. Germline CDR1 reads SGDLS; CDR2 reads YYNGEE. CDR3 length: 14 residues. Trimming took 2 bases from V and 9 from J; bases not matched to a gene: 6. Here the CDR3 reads CASSVSGQGLEQFF. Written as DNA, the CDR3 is TGTGCCAGCAGCGTTTCGGGACAGGGCCTTGAGCAGTTCTTC.

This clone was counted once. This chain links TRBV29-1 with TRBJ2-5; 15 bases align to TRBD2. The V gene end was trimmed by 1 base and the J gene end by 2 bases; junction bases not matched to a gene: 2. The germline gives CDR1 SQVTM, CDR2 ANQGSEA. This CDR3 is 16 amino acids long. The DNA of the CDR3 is TGCAGCGTTGAAGCCGGGACTAGCGGGAGGCAAGAGACCCAGTACTTC. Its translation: CSVEAGTSGRQETQYF.

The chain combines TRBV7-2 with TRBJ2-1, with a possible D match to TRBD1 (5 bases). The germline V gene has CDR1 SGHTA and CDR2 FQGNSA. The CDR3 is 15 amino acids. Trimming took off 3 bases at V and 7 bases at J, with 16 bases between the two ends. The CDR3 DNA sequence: TGTGCCAGCAGCTTTCGATCTGGCAAGGGGAATGAGCAGTTCTTC. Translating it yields CASSFRSGKGNEQFF.

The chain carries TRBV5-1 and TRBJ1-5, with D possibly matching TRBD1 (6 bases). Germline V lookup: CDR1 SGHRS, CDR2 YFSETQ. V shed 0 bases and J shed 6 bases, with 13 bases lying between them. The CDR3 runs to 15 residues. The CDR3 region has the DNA TGCGCCAGCAGCTTGGGGGGGCAGTCGGGTCAGCCCCAGCATTTT. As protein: CASSLGGQSGQPQHF.

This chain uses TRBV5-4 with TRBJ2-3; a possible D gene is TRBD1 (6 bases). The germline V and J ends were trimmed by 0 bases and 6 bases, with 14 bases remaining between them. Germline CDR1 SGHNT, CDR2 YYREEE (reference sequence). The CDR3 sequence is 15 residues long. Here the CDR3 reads CASSLDVTGLDTQYF. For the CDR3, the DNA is TGTGCCAGCAGCTTGGACGTCACAGGGCTGGATACGCAGTATTTT.

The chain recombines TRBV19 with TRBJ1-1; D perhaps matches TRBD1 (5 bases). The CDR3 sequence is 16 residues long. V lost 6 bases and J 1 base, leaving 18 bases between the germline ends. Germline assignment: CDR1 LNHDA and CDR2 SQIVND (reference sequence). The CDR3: CASSPREAGRNTEAFF. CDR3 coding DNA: TGTGCCAGTAGCCCCAGGGAGGCAGGGAGGAACACTGAAGCTTTCTTT.

DNA of the CDR3: TGTGCCAGCACCGGGACAGGGGGCCGCGAAAAACTGTTTTTT. Its translation: CASTGTGGREKLFF. The chain uses TRBV2 and TRBJ1-4; 12 bases fit TRBD1. Germline CDR1 reads SNHLY; CDR2 reads FYNNEI. The CDR3 contains 14 residues. After removal of 7 bases from V and 8 bases from J, the junction contained 5 bases not matched to a gene. The full variable domain, with the rest looked up from reference TRBV2 and TRBJ1-4, is EPEVTQTPSHQVTQMGQEVILRCVPISNHLYFYWYRQILGQKVEFLVSFYNNEISEKSEIFDDQFSVERPDGSNFTLKIRSTKLEDSAMYFCASTGTGGREKLFFGSGTQLSVL.

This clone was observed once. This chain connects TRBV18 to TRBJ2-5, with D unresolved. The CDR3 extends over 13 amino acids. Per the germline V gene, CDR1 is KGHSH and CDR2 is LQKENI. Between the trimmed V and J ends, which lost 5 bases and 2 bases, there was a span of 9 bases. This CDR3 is CASSGQQQETQYF. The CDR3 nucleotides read TGTGCCAGCTCAGGCCAACAACAAGAGACCCAGTACTTC.

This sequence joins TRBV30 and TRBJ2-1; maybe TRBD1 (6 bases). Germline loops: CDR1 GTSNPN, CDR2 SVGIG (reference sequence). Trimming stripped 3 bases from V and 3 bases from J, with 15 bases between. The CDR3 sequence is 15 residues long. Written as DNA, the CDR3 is TGTGCCTGGAGAGATACCCGGACAGACTACAATGAGCAGTTCTTC. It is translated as CAWRDTRTDYNEQFF.

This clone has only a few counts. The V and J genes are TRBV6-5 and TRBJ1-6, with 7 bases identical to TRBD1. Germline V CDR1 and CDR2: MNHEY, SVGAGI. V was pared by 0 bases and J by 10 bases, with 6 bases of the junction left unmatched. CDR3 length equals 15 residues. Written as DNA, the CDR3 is TGTGCCAGCAGTTACTCGACAGGGATTCCCTCACCCCTCCACTTT. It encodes CASSYSTGIPSPLHF.

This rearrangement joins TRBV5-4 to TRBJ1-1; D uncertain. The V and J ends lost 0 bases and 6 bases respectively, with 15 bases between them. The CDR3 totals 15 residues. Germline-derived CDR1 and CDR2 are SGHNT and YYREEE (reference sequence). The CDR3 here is CASSLGSGIDAEAFF. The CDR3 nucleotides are TGTGCCAGCAGCTTGGGCTCCGGGATAGACGCTGAAGCTTTCTTT.

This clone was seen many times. The CDR3 coding sequence is TGCGCCAGCAGCCAGACGGGGACAGCCTATTCACCCCTCCACTTT. Its translation: CASSQTGTAYSPLHF. The chain uses TRBV4-3 and TRBJ1-6; 7 bases line up with TRBD1. Germline V lookup: CDR1 LGHNA, CDR2 YSLEER. The CDR3 contains 15 residues. Trimming cost V 3 bases and J 8 bases; bases outside gene matches: 7.

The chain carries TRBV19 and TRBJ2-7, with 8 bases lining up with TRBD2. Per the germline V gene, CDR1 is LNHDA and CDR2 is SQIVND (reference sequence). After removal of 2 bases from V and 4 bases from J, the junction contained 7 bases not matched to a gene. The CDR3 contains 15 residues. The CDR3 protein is CASSITSGPSYEQYF. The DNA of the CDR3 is TGTGCCAGTAGTATAACTAGCGGCCCTTCTTACGAGCAGTACTTC.

CDR3 nucleotide sequence: TGTGCCAGCAGTGATGGTACTAGGTACAATGAGCAGTTCTTC. This codes for CASSDGTRYNEQFF. The chain recombines TRBV2 with TRBJ2-1; D may be TRBD2 (5 bases). Germline loops: CDR1 SNHLY, CDR2 FYNNEI. The ends were cut back, 3 bases at V and 4 bases at J, with 10 bases in the middle. This CDR3 comprises 14 residues.

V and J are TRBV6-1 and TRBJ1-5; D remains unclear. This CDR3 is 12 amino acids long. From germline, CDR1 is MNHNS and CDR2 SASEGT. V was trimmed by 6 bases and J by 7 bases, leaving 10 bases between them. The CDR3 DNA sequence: TGTGCCAGCAGCTCTACTTGGCAGCCCCAGCATTTT. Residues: CASSSTWQPQHF.

CDR3: CASSQDIGTGVPHLEAFF. For the CDR3, the DNA is TGTGCCAGCAGCCAAGATATAGGTACAGGGGTCCCACATCTTGAAGCTTTCTTT. The chain employs TRBV14 and TRBJ1-1; 7 nucleotides agree with TRBD1. CDR3 length: 18 amino acids. Germline lookup yields CDR1 SGHDN and CDR2 FVKESK. The V and J ends lost 0 bases and 7 bases, in that order; junction bases with no gene match: 17. Supplemented by reference TRBV14 and TRBJ1-1, the full variable domain reads EAGVTQFPSHSVIEKGQTVTLRCDPISGHDNLYWYRRVMGKEIKFLLHFVKESKQDESGMPNNRFLAERTGGTYSTLKVQPAELEDSGVYFCASSQDIGTGVPHLEAFFGQGTRLTVV.

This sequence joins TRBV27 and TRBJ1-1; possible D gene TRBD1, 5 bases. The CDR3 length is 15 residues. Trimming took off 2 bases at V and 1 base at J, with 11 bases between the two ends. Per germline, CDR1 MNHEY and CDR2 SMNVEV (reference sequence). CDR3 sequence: CASSLAGRQNTEAFF. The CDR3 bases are TGTGCCAGCAGTTTAGCGGGGCGGCAGAACACTGAAGCTTTCTTT.

CDR3 DNA sequence: TGTGCCAGCAGTCGCGGGGAGCCCTACAATGAGCAGTTCTTC. Residues: CASSRGEPYNEQFF. The V gene is TRBV6-6, the J gene TRBJ2-1; possibly TRBD2 for D (6 bases). V was shortened by 5 bases and J by 2 bases, with 10 bases between the two germline ends. The CDR3 covers 14 residues. Germline values: CDR1 MNHNY, CDR2 SVGAGI (reference sequence).

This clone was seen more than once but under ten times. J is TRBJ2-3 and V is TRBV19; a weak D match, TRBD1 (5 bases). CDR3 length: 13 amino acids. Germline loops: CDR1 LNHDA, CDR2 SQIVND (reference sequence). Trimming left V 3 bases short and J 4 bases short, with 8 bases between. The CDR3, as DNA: TGTGCCAGTAGTATGTTAGGGGCAGATACGCAGTATTTT. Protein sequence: CASSMLGADTQYF.

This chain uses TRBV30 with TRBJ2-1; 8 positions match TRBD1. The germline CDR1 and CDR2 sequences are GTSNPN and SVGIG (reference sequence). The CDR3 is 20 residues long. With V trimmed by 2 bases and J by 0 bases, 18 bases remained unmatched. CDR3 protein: CAWSRIRRKTGESSYNEQFF. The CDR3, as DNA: TGTGCCTGGAGTCGTATCCGGCGTAAGACAGGGGAAAGCTCCTACAATGAGCAGTTCTTC.

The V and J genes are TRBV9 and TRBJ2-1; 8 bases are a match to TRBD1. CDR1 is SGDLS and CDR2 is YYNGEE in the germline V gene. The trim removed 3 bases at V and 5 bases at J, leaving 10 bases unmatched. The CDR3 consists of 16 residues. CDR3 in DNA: TGTGCCAGCAGCGCGCCCTGGACAGGGACGGACAATGAGCAGTTCTTC. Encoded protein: CASSAPWTGTDNEQFF.

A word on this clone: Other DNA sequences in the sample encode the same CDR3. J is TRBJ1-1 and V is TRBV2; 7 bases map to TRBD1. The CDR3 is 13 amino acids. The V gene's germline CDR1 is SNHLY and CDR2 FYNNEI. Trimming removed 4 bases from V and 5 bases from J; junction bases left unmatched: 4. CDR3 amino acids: CASSGQGRTEAFF. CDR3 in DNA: TGTGCCAGCAGTGGACAGGGTAGAACTGAAGCTTTCTTT.

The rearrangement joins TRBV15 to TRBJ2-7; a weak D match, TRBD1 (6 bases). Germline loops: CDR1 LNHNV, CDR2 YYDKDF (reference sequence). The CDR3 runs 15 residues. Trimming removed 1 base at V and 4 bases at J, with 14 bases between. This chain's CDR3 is CATSRGRTAEYEQYF. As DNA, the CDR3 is TGTGCCACCAGCAGAGGAAGGACAGCTGAGTACGAGCAGTACTTC.

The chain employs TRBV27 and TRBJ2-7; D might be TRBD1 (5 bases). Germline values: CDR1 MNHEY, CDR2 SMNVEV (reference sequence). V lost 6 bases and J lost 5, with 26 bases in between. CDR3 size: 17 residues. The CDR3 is CASSPWWDNPRGHEQYF. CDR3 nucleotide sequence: TGTGCCAGCAGCCCCTGGTGGGATAATCCTAGGGGCCACGAGCAGTACTTC.

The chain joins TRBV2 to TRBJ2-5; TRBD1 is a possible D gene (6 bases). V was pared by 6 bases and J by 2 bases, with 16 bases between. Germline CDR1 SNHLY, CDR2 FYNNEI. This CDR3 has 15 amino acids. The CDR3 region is CASSITGSLQETQYF. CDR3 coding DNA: TGTGCCAGCAGCATAACAGGGTCCCTACAAGAGACCCAGTACTTC.

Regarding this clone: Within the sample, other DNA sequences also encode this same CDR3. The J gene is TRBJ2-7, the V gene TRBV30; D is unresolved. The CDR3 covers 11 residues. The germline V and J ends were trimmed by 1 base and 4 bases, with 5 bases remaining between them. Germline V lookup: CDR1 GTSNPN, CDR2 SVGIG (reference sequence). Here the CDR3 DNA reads TGTGCCTGGAGTGCACTTTACGAGCAGTACTTC. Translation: CAWSALYEQYF.